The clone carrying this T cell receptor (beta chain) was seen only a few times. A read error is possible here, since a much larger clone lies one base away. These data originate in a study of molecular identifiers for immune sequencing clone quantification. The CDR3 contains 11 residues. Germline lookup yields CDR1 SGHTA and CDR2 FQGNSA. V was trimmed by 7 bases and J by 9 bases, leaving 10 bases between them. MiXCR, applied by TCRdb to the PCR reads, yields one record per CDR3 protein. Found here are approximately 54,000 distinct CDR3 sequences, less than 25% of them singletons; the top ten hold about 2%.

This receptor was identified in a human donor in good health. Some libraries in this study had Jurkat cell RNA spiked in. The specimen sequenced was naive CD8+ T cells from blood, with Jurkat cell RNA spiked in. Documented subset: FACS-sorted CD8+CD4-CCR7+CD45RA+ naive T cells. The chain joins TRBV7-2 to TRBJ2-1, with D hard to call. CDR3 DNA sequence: TGTGCCAGCACCCGCGGTGGTGAGCAGTTCTTC. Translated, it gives CASTRGGEQFF. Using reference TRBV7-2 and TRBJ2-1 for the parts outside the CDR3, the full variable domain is GAGVSQSPSNKVTEKGKDVELRCDPISGHTALYWYRQSLGQGLEFLIYFQGNSAPDKSGLPSDRFSAERTGGSVSTLTIQRTQQEDSAVYLCASTRGGEQFFGPGTRLTVL.